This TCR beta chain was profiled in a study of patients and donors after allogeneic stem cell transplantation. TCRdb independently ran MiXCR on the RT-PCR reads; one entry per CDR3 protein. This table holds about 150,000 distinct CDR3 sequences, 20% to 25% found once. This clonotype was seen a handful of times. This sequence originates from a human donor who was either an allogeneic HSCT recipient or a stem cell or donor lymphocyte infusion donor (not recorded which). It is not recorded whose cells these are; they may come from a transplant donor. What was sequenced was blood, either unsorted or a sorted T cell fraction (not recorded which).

The CDR3 nucleotides read TGTGCCAGCAGTTACGGGCAGGGGTATCAGCCCCAGCATTTT. The encoded protein is CASSYGQGYQPQHF. This chain connects TRBV6-5 to TRBJ1-5, with a weak D call TRBD1 (6 bases). V was clipped by 2 bases and J by 5 bases, with 10 bases between them. Germline assignment: CDR1 MNHEY and CDR2 SVGAGI. There are 14 residues in the CDR3.